This entry lists 14 T cell receptor beta chains sequenced from one sample in a study of human T cells and chemical hapten exposure. MiXCR was run by TCRdb on the RACE reads, yielding one entry per CDR3 protein. This sample has tens of thousands of distinct CDR3 sequences, with 7.5% to 9.5% found just once. Time point here: patch test 2, 6 weeks after DPC sensitization. Treatment here: therapeutic diphenylcyclopropenone sensitization with weekly scalp DPC. The sample consisted of whole blood, taken in connection with sensitization to the hapten diphenylcyclopropenone (DPC). The receptors come from a woman aged 45-59 years with alopecia areata. Some clones in this sample may be carry-over from other donors' samples.

There are a few counts of this clonotype. The chain joins TRBV28 to TRBJ1-1; D ambiguous. V lost 5 bases, J lost 10 bases, and 11 bases lay in between. The germline gives CDR1 MDHEN, CDR2 SYDVKM. CDR3 length equals 11 residues. The DNA for the CDR3 is TGTGCCAGCAGTGACGGAGGAGCAGCTTTCTTT. Protein product: CASSDGGAAFF. The complete variable domain, with remaining parts taken from reference TRBV28 and TRBJ1-1, reads DVKVTQSSRYLVKRTGEKVFLECVQDMDHENMFWYRQDPGLGLRLIYFSYDVKMKEKGDIPEGYSVSREKKERFSLILESASTNQTSMYLCASSDGGAAFFGQGTRLTVV.

In this sample, this clonotype turned up many times. The rearrangement joins TRBV6-6 to TRBJ1-2, with 7 bases that match TRBD1. This CDR3 contains 16 residues. Germline V gene lookup returns CDR1 MNHNY and CDR2 SVGAGI (reference sequence). V lost 3 bases, J lost 1 base, and 8 bases stayed unmatched. CDR3 in DNA: TGTGCCAGCAGTTATGGGCAGGGGGAAAATAACTATGGCTACACCTTC. This translates into CASSYGQGENNYGYTF.

This clonotype was detected ten times or more. The chain employs TRBV29-1 and TRBJ1-4; D not resolved. CDR3 length: 11 amino acids. Looked up from germline, CDR1 is SQVTM and CDR2 is ANQGSEA. Trimming pared 6 bases from V and 5 bases from J, leaving 7 bases between. CDR3 coding DNA: TGCAGCGTGGCTTCAAATGAAAAACTGTTTTTT. As protein: CSVASNEKLFF.

This clonotype showed up many times. The chain employs TRBV28 and TRBJ1-2, with 9 bases lining up with TRBD1. The CDR3 length is 16 residues. Germline loops: CDR1 MDHEN, CDR2 SYDVKM. V trimming: 2 bases; J trimming: 8 bases; junction bases outside the gene matches: 12. This CDR3 is CASSLALGRTGEGYTF. In DNA, the CDR3 is TGTGCCAGCAGTTTAGCCTTAGGTCGGACAGGGGAAGGCTACACCTTC.

This chain uses TRBV2 with TRBJ2-7, with TRBD2 matching 8 bases. Germline V CDR1 and CDR2: SNHLY, FYNNEI. After removal of 8 bases from V and 4 bases from J, the junction contained 4 bases not matched to a gene. The CDR3 spans 12 residues. The CDR3 DNA reads as TGTGCCAGCTGGGGACTAGATTACGAGCAGTACTTC. Residues: CASWGLDYEQYF.

The DNA of the CDR3 is TGTGCCAGCAGGGGGGACCCCCCGGGCTACACCTTC. Amino acid sequence: CASRGDPPGYTF. The V call is TRBV2, the J call TRBJ1-2; D is perhaps TRBD1 (5 bases). Germline V gives CDR1 SNHLY, CDR2 FYNNEI. There are 12 residues in the CDR3. Trimming cost V 6 bases and J 8 bases, with 13 bases left between them.

In this sample, this clonotype turned up many times. The gene calls are TRBV29-1 and TRBJ2-1; 9 positions match TRBD1. This CDR3 region has 15 residues. The V gene end was trimmed by 3 bases and the J gene end by 2 bases; junction bases not matched to a gene: 5. Germline V lookup: CDR1 SQVTM, CDR2 ANQGSEA. CDR3: CSVDPGDRAYNEQFF. The CDR3 DNA reads as TGCAGCGTTGACCCCGGGGACAGGGCCTACAATGAGCAGTTCTTC.

The chain has TRBV27 and TRBJ1-1; unclear D gene. Germline assignment: CDR1 MNHEY and CDR2 SMNVEV (reference sequence). The CDR3 is 13 residues long. The V and J ends lost 3 bases and 3 bases respectively, with 8 bases between them. Here the CDR3 DNA reads TGTGCCAGCAGTTTCAACCGGGACACTGAAGCTTTCTTT. Encoded protein: CASSFNRDTEAFF.

With regard to this clonotype: A junction boundary mismatches the germline segment, possibly from a read error. The chain uses TRBV12-3 or TRBV12-4 and TRBJ2-1, with a possible D match to TRBD2 (6 bases). The CDR3 has 15 amino acids. The CDR3 region is CASSPGSNAYNGQFF. In DNA, the CDR3 is TGTGCCAGCAGCCCCGGGAGTAACGCCTACAATGGGCAGTTCTTC.

This chain links TRBV28 with TRBJ1-1; D not resolved. The CDR3 extends over 16 amino acids. Trimming took 6 bases from V and 3 from J, leaving 20 bases between them. Germline V gene sequence: CDR1 MDHEN, CDR2 SYDVKM. In nucleotides, the CDR3 is TGTGCCAGCAGACCCCCAAGTTTAACGGGAGACACTGAAGCTTTCTTT. Its protein is CASRPPSLTGDTEAFF.

This clonotype was counted a single time. A read error is possible here, since a much larger clone lies one base away. The rearrangement links TRBV6-5 to TRBJ2-7; D call uncertain. The CDR3 loop spans 14 amino acids. V was clipped by 5 bases and J by 2 bases, with 13 bases between them. Germline CDR1 and CDR2: MNHEY and SVGAGI. CDR3: CASSHKSSPYEQYF. CDR3 DNA sequence: TGTGCCAGCAGTCATAAATCCAGTCCCTACGAGCAGTACTTC.

V usage is TRBV5-1 and J usage is TRBJ2-1; 13 nucleotides agree with TRBD2. The CDR3 is 16 residues long. The germline V gene encodes CDR1 SGHRS and CDR2 YFSETQ. V trimming: 3 bases; J trimming: 4 bases; junction bases outside the gene matches: 4. The CDR3, as DNA: TGCGCCAGCAGCTCCAGACTAGCGGGAGGTTACAATGAGCAGTTCTTC. Translating it yields CASSSRLAGGYNEQFF.

The chain joins TRBV7-9 to TRBJ1-1, with D possibly being TRBD1 (5 bases). Germline lookup yields CDR1 SEHNR and CDR2 FQNEAQ (reference sequence). V gave up 1 base and J gave up 5 bases, with 8 bases separating them. This CDR3 comprises 13 residues. In DNA form, the CDR3 reads TGTGCCAGCAGCTTAGGGGGGAGGACTGAAGCTTTCTTT. As protein: CASSLGGRTEAFF.

The table lists this clonotype with a few counts. The chain joins TRBV10-1 to TRBJ2-3, with a tentative D call TRBD2 (7 bases). V was clipped by 3 bases and J by 2 bases, with 9 bases between them. The CDR3 is made up of 14 amino acids. From germline, CDR1 is WNHNN and CDR2 SYGVQD (reference sequence). CDR3 sequence: CASSDGGATDTQYF. The DNA of the CDR3 is TGCGCCAGCAGTGATGGGGGGGCCACAGATACGCAGTATTTT.